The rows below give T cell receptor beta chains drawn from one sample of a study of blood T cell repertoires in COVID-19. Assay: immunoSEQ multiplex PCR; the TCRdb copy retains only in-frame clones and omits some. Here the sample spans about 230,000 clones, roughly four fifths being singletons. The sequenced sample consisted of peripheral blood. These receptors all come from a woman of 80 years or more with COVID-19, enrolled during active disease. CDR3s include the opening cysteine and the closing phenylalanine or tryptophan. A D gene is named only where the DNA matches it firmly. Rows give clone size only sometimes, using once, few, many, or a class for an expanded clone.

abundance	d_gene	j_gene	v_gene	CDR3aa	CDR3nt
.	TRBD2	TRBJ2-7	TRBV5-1	CASSETSGAAREQYF	TGCGCCAGCAGCGAAACTAGCGGAGCCGCTCGGGAGCAGTACTTC
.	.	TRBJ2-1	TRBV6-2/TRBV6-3	CASSYTNEQFF	TGTGCCAGCAGTTATACTAATGAGCAGTTCTTC
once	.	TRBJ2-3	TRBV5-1	CASSAGFLDTQYF	TGCGCCAGCAGCGCGGGTTTTTTGGATACGCAGTATTTT
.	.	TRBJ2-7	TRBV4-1	CASSQGGTSYEQYF	TGCGCCAGCAGCCAAGGCGGGACCTCCTACGAGCAGTACTTC
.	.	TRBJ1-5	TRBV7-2	CASSLVVQAGGPQHF	TGTGCCAGCAGCTTAGTGGTGCAGGCCGGGGGGCCCCAGCATTTT
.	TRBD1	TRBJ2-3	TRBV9	CASSVGQGLPDTQYF	TGTGCCAGCAGCGTCGGACAGGGGCTGCCAGATACGCAGTATTTT
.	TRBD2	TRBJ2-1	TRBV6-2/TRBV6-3	CASSYPSGRGDEQFF	TGTGCCAGCAGTTACCCTAGCGGGAGGGGAGATGAGCAGTTCTTC
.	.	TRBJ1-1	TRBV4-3	CASSRKAPAEGAFF	TGCGCCAGCAGCCGCAAAGCCCCAGCGGAGGGAGCTTTCTTT
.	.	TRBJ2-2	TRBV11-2	CASSSRFSGELFF	TGTGCCAGCAGCTCCAGGTTTAGCGGGGAGCTGTTTTTT
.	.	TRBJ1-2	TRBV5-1	CASSLMGARGYTF	TGCGCCAGCAGCTTGATGGGGGCGCGGGGCTACACCTTC
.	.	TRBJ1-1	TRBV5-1	CASRLSGTEAFF	TGCGCCAGCAGGCTCTCGGGGACTGAAGCTTTCTTT
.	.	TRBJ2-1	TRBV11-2	CASSAQAGTYNEQFF	TGTGCCAGCAGCGCCCAAGCGGGGACATACAATGAGCAGTTCTTC
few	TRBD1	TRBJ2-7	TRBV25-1	CASTKGTGTYEQYF	TGTGCCAGCACCAAGGGGACAGGTACCTACGAGCAGTACTTC
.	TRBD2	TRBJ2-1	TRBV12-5	CASGLVLAGGYNEQFF	TGTGCTAGTGGTTTGGTCCTAGCGGGAGGCTACAATGAGCAGTTCTTC
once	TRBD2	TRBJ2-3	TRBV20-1	CSASSGSFPGQYF	TGCAGTGCCAGTAGCGGGTCCTTTCCGGGGCAGTATTTT
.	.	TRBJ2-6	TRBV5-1	CASNPQGSLSGANVLTF	TGCGCCAGCAATCCACAGGGATCCCTCTCTGGGGCCAACGTCCTGACTTTC
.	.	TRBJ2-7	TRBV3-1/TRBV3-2	CASSQGGPPEYEQYF	TGTGCCAGCAGCCAAGGGGGGCCTCCGGAATACGAGCAGTACTTC
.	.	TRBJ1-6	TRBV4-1	CASSPHGKGVNSPLHF	TGCGCCAGCAGCCCTCATGGTAAGGGGGTTAATTCACCCCTCCACTTT
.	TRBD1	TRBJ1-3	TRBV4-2	CASSKPGQGTGNTIYF	TGTGCCAGCAGCAAACCGGGACAGGGAACTGGAAACACCATATATTTT
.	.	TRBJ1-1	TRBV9	CASSQGHRALNTEAFF	TGTGCCAGCAGCCAGGGTCACAGGGCTCTGAACACTGAAGCTTTCTTT
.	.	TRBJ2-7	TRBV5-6	CASSLDRIAYEQYF	TGTGCCAGCAGCTTGGACAGGATAGCCTACGAGCAGTACTTC
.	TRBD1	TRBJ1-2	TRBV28	CASSRTGRDVRYGYTF	TGTGCCAGCAGCCGGACAGGGCGAGATGTGCGGTATGGCTACACCTTC
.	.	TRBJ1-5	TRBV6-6	CASSEQGSNQPQHF	TGTGCCAGCAGCGAACAGGGTAGCAATCAGCCCCAGCATTTT
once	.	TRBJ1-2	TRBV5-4	CASSLAGTGDGYTF	TGTGCCAGCAGCTTGGCCGGGACTGGGGATGGCTACACCTTC
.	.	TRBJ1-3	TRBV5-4	CASSLEHPGHYSGNTIYF	TGTGCCAGCAGCTTGGAGCACCCGGGACATTACTCTGGAAACACCATATATTTT
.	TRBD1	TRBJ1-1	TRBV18	CASSPGQGFGEAFF	TGTGCCAGCTCACCGGGACAGGGTTTTGGTGAAGCTTTCTTT
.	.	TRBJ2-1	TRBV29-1	CSVDGVEGEQFF	TGCAGCGTTGACGGCGTGGAGGGTGAGCAGTTCTTC
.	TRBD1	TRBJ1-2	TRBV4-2	CASSPQTDRGSSFNYGYTF	TGTGCCAGCAGCCCTCAGACGGACAGGGGCTCATCCTTTAACTATGGCTACACCTTC
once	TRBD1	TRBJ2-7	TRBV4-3	CASSQDRDSLYEQYF	TGCGCCAGCAGCCAAGACCGGGACAGCCTCTACGAGCAGTACTTC
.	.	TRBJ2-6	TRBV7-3	CASSPGGSGANVLTF	TGTGCCAGCAGCCCCGGGGGCTCTGGGGCCAACGTCCTGACTTTC
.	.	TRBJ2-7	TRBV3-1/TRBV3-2	CASSRSSTHEQYF	TGTGCCAGCAGCCGCTCGAGTACCCACGAGCAGTACTTC
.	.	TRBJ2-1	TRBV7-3	CASSLIGGSYNEQFF	TGTGCCAGCAGCTTAATAGGGGGCTCCTACAATGAGCAGTTCTTC
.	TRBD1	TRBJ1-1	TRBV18	CASSPSGTGRTTEAFF	TGTGCCAGCTCACCATCCGGGACAGGGAGAACAACTGAAGCTTTCTTT
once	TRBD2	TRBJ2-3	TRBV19	CASSPISGGASDTQYF	TGTGCCAGTAGCCCTATTAGCGGGGGGGCGTCAGATACGCAGTATTTT
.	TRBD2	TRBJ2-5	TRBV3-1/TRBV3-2	CASSHLGGGGRETQYF	TGTGCCAGCAGCCACTTAGGCGGGGGGGGGCGTGAGACCCAGTACTTC
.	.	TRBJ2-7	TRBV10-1	CASSRDGLGQYF	TGCGCCAGCAGTCGGGATGGTCTCGGGCAGTACTTC
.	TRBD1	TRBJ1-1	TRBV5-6	CASTLGGFEAFF	TGTGCCAGCACCTTAGGGGGCTTTGAAGCTTTCTTT
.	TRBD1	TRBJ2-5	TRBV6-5	CASSLDRGLIETQYF	TGTGCCAGCAGTCTTGACAGGGGGCTAATAGAGACCCAGTACTTC
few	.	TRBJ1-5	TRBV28	CASRPARAEANQPQHF	TGTGCCAGCAGGCCAGCGAGGGCGGAAGCCAATCAGCCCCAGCATTTT
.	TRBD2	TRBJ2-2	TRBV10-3	CAISPIAGGAGELFF	TGTGCCATCAGCCCTATAGCGGGAGGGGCCGGGGAGCTGTTTTTT
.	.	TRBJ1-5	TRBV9	CASSQGRKVNQPQHF	TGTGCCAGCAGTCAGGGCAGGAAGGTCAATCAGCCCCAGCATTTT
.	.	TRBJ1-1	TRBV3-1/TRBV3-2	CASRRSSNTEAFF	TGTGCCAGCAGGCGATCGTCGAACACTGAAGCTTTCTTT
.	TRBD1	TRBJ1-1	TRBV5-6	CASSALGQQNTEAFF	TGTGCCAGCAGTGCCCTGGGACAGCAAAACACTGAAGCTTTCTTT
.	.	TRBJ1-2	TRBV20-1	CSASSNRAGGGGYTF	TGCAGTGCTAGTAGTAATCGGGCCGGAGGCGGTGGCTACACCTTC
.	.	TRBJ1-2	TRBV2	CASLLVSRGYTF	TGTGCCAGCCTGTTAGTTTCCCGGGGCTACACCTTC
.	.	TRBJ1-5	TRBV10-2	CASSPGHSNQPQHF	TGCGCCAGCAGCCCAGGGCATAGCAATCAGCCCCAGCATTTT
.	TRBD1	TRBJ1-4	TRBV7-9	CASSLTGQTVGKLFF	TGTGCCAGCAGCTTAACGGGACAGACCGTTGGAAAACTGTTTTTT
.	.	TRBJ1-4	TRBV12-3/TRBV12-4	CASSSEDELFF	TGTGCCAGCAGTTCGGAGGATGAACTGTTTTTT
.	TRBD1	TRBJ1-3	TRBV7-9	CASRTGLTGNTIYF	TGTGCCAGCAGGACAGGGCTCACTGGAAACACCATATATTTT
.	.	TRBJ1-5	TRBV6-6	CASSPQGSGNQPQHF	TGTGCCAGCAGTCCGCAGGGTAGTGGCAATCAGCCCCAGCATTTT
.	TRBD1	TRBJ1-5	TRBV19	CASTIGGGSNQPQHF	TGTGCCAGTACCATTGGAGGGGGCTCCAATCAGCCCCAGCATTTT
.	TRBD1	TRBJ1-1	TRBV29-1	CSVVRDRGNTEAFF	TGCAGCGTCGTCCGGGACAGGGGGAACACTGAAGCTTTCTTT
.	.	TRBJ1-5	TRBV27	CASGAGGGQPQHF	TGTGCCAGCGGGGCGGGGGGCGGTCAGCCCCAGCATTTT
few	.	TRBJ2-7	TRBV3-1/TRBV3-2	CASSQGLGRGEQYF	TGTGCCAGCAGCCAGGGACTAGGCAGGGGGGAGCAGTACTTC
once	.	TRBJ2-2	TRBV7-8	CASSFPGQDTGELFF	TGTGCCAGCAGCTTTCCGGGACAAGACACCGGGGAGCTGTTTTTT
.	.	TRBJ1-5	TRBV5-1	CASSFKGYSLDYSNQPQHF	TGCGCCAGCAGCTTCAAGGGGTATTCCCTAGATTATAGCAATCAGCCCCAGCATTTT
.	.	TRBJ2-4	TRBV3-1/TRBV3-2	CASSQGGENIQYF	TGTGCCAGCAGCCAAGGGGGGGAAAACATTCAGTACTTC
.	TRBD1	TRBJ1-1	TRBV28	CASSPRQGGTEAFF	TGTGCCAGCAGCCCTAGACAGGGCGGAACTGAAGCTTTCTTT
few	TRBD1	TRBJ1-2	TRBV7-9	CASSPRGQGLGGYTF	TGTGCCAGCAGCCCTAGGGGACAGGGGCTCGGTGGCTACACCTTC
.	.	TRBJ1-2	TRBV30	CAWSIINYGYTF	TGTGCCTGGAGTATTATTAACTATGGCTACACCTTC